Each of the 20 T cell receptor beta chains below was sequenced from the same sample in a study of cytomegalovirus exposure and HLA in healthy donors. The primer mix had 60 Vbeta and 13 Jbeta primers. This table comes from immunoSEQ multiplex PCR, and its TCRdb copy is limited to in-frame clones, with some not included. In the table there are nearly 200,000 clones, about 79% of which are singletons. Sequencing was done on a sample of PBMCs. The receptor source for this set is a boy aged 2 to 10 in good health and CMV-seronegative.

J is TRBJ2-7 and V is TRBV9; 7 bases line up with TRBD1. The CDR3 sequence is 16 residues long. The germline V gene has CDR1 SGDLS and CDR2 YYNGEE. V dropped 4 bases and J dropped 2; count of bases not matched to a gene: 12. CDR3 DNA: TGTGCCAGCAGCCCCTTACAGGGGTGGGGGACCTACGAGCAGTACTTC. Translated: CASSPLQGWGTYEQYF. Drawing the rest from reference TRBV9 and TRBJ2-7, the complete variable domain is DSGVTQTPKHLITATGQRVTLRCSPRSGDLSVYWYQQSLDQGLQFLIQYYNGEERAKGNILERFSAQQFPDLHSELNLSSLELGDSALYFCASSPLQGWGTYEQYFGPGTRLTVT.

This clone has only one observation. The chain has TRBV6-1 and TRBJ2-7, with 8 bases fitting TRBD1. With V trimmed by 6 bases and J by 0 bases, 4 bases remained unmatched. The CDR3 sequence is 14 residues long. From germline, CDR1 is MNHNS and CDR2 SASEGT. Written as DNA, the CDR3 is TGTGCCAGCAGCAGGACAGGGCTCTCCTACGAGCAGTACTTC. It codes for CASSRTGLSYEQYF.

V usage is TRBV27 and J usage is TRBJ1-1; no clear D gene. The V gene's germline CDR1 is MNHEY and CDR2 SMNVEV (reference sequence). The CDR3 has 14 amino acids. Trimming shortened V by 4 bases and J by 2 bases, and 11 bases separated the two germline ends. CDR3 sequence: CASSSRAANTEAFF. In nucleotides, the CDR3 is TGTGCCAGCAGTTCGAGGGCAGCCAACACTGAAGCTTTCTTT.

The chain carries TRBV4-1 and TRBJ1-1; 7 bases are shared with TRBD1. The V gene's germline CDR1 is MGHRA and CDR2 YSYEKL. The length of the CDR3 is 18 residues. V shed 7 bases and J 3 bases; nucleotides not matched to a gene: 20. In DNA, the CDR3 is TGCGCCAGCACCCGAGGGGGCAAGGGAAGGGCAGGGGACACTGAAGCTTTCTTT. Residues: CASTRGGKGRAGDTEAFF.

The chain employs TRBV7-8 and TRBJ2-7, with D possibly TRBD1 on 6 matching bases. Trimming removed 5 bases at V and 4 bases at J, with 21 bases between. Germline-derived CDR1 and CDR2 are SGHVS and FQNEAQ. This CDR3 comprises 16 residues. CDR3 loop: CASSESYRVIEYEQYF. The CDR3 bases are TGTGCCAGCAGCGAGTCCTACAGGGTAATAGAGTACGAGCAGTACTTC.

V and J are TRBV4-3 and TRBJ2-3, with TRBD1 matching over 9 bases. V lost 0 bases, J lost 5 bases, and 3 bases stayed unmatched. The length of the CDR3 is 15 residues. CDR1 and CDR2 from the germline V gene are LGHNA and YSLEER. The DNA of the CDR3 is TGCGCCAGCAGCCAAGAACAGGGGGCAGGAGATACGCAGTATTTT. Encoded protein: CASSQEQGAGDTQYF.

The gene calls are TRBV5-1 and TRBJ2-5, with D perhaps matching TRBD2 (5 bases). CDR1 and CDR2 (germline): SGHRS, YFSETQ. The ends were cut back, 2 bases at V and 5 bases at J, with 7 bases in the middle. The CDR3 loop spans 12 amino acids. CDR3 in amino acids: CASSFGEETQYF. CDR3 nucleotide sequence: TGCGCCAGCAGCTTCGGGGAGGAGACCCAGTACTTC.

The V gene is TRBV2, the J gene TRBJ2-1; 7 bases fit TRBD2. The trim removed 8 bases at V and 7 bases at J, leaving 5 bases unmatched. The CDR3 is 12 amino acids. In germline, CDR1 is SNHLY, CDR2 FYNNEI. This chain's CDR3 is CASYPAGNEQFF. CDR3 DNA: TGTGCCAGCTACCCAGCGGGGAATGAGCAGTTCTTC. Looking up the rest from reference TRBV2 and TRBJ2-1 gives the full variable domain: EPEVTQTPSHQVTQMGQEVILRCVPISNHLYFYWYRQILGQKVEFLVSFYNNEISEKSEIFDDQFSVERPDGSNFTLKIRSTKLEDSAMYFCASYPAGNEQFFGPGTRLTVL.

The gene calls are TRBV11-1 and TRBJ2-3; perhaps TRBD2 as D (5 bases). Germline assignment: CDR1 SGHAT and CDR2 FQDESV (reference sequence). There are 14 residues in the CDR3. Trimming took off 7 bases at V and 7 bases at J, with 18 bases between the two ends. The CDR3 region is CASTNPSTGNTQYF. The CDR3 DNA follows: TGTGCCAGCACGAACCCCAGCACCGGGAATACGCAGTATTTT. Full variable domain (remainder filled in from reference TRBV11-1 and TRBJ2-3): EAEVAQSPRYKITEKSQAVAFWCDPISGHATLYWYRQILGQGPELLVQFQDESVVDDSQLPKDRFSAERLKGVDSTLKIQPAELGDSAMYLCASTNPSTGNTQYFGPGTRLTVL.

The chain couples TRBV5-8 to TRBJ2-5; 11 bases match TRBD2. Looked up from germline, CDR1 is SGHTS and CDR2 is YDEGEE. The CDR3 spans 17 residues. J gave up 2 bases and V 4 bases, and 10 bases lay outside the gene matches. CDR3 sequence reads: CASSQAFLAGGQETQYF. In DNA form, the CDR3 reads TGTGCCAGCAGCCAAGCCTTCCTAGCGGGGGGACAAGAGACCCAGTACTTC.

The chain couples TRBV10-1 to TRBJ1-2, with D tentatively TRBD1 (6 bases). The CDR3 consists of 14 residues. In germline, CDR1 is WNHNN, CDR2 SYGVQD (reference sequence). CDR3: CAPTWPDRSYGYTF. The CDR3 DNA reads TGCGCTCCCACATGGCCCGACAGGAGCTATGGCTACACCTTC.

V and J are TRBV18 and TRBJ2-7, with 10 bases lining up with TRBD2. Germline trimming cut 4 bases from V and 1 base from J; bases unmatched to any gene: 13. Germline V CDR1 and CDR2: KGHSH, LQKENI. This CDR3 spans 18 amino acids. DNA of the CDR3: TGTGCCAGCTCACTCACGTGGAGCGGGGGGGCGGGTTCCTACGAGCAGTACTTC. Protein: CASSLTWSGGAGSYEQYF.

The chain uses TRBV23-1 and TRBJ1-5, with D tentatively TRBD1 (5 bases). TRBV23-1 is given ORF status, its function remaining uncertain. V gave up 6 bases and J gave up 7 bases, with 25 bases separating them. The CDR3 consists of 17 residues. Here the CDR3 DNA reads TGCGCCAGCAGAATTCAAATGTGGGGGAGGAGTCCCCAGCCCCAGCATTTT. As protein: CASRIQMWGRSPQPQHF.

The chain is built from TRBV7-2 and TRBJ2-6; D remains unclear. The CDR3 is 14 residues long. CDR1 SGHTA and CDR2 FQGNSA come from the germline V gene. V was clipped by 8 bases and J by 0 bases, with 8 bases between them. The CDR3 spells CASSDFSGANVLTF. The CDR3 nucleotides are TGTGCCAGCTCTGACTTCTCTGGGGCCAACGTCCTGACTTTC.

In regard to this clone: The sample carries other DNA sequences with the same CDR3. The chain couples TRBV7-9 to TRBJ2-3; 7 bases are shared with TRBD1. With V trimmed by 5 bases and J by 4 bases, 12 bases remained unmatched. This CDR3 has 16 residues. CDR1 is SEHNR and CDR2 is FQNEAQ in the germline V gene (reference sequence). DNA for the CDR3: TGTGCCAGCAGCCGCCGACAGGGAACTTTTCCAGATACGCAGTATTTT. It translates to CASSRRQGTFPDTQYF.

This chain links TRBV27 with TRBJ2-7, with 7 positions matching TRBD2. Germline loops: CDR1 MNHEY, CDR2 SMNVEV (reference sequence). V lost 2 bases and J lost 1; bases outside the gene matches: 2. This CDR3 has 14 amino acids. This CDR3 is CASSLGAGSYEQYF. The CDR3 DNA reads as TGTGCCAGCAGTTTAGGAGCGGGGTCCTACGAGCAGTACTTC.

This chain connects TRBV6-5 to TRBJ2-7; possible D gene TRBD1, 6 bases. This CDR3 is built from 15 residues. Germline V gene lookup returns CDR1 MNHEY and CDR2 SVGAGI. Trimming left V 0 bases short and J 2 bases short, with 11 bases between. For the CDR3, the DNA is TGTGCCAGCAGTTACTCGGGACACCTTACCTACGAGCAGTACTTC. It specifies CASSYSGHLTYEQYF.

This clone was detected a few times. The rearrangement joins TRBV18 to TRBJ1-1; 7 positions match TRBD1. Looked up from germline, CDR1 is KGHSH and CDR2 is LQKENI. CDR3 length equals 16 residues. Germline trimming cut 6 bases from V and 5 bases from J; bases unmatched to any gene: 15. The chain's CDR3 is CASSLQEVSGGTEAFF. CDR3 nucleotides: TGTGCCAGCTCGCTGCAGGAGGTATCAGGGGGAACTGAAGCTTTCTTT.

The CDR3 DNA follows: TGTGCCAGCAGCTCTAGCGGGGGGGTCTCGGATGAGCAGTTCTTC. Amino acid sequence: CASSSSGGVSDEQFF. The J gene is TRBJ2-1, the V gene TRBV7-3; 12 bases map to TRBD2. The CDR3 consists of 15 residues. V lost 4 bases and J lost 8; bases outside the gene matches: 6. Germline loops: CDR1 SGHTA, CDR2 FQGTGA.

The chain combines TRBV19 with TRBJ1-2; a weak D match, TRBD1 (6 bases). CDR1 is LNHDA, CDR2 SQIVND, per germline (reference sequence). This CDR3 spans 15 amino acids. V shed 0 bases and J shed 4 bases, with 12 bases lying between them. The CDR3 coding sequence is TGTGCCAGTAGTATAGACCCCGGGACACCCTATGGCTACACCTTC. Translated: CASSIDPGTPYGYTF.